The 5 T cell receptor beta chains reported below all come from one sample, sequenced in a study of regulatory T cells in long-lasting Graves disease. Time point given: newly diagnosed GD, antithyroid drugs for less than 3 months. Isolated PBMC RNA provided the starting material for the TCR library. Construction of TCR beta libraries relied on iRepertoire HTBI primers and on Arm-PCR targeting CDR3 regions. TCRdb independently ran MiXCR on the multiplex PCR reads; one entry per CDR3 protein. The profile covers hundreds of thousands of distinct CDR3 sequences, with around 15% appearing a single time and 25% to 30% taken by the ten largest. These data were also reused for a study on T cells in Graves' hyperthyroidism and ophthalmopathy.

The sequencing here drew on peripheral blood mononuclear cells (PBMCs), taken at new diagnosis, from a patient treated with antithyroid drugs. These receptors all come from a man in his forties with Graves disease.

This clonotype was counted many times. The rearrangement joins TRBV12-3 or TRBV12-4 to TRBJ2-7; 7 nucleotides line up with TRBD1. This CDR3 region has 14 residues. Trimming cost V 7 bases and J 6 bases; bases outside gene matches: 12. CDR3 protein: CASTSDRKKGEQYF. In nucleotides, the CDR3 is TGTGCCAGCACCTCGGACAGGAAAAAAGGCGAGCAGTACTTC.

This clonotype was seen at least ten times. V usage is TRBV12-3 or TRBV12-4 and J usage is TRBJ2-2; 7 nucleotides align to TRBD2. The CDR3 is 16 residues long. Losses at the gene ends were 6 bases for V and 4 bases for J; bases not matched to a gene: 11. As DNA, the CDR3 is TGTGCCAGCAGCCCAGCGATGGGAGGGTTCACCGGGGAGCTGTTTTTT. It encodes CASSPAMGGFTGELFF.

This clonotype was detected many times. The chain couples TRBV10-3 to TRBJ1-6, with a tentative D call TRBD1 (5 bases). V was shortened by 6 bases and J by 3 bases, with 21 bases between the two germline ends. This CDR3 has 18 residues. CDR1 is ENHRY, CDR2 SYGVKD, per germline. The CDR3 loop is CAIRPGQSRLDYNSPLHF. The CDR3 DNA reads TGTGCCATCAGGCCCGGACAATCAAGATTGGACTATAATTCACCCCTCCACTTT.

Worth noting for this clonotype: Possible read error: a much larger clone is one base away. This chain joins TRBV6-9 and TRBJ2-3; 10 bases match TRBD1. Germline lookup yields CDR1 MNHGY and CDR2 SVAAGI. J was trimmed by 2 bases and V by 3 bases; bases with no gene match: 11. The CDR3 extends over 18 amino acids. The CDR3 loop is CASSYPTGTGADTDTQYF. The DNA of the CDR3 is TGTGCCAGCAGTTACCCTACTGGGACAGGGGCGGACACAGATACGCAGTATTTT.

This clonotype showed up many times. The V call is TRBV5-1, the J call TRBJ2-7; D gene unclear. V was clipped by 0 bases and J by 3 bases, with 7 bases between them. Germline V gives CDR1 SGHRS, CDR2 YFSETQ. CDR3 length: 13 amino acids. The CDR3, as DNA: TGCGCCAGCAGCTTGGTGGCACACTACGAGCAGTACTTC. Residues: CASSLVAHYEQYF.